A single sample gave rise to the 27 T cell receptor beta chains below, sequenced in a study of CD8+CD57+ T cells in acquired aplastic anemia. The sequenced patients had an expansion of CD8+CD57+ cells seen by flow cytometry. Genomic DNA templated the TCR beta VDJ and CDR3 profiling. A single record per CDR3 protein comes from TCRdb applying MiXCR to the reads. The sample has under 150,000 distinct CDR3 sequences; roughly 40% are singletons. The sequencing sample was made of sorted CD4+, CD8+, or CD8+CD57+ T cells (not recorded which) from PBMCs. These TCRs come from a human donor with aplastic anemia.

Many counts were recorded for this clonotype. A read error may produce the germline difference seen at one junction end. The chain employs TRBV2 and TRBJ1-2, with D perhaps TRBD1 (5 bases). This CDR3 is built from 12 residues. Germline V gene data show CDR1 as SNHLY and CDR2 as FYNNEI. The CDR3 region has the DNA TGTGCCAGCACCGAAGATGGCGGGGACGCTTCCTTC. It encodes CASTEDGGDASF. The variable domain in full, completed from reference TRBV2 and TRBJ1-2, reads EPEVTQTPSHQVTQMGQEVILRCVPISNHLYFYWYRQILGQKVEFLVSFYNNEISEKSEIFDDQFSVERPDGSNFTLKIRSTKLEDSAMYFCASTEDGGDASFGSGTRLTVV.

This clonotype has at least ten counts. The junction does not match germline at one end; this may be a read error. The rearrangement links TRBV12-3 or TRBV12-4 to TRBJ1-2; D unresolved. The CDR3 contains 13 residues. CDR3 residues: CASSNMAFEVYAF. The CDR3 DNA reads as TGTGCCAGCAGTAACATGGCGTTTGAAGTCTACGCCTTC.

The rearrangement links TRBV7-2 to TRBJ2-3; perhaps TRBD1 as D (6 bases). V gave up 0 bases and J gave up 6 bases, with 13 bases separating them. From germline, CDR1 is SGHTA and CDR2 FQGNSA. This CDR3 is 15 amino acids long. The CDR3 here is CASSLAPGATDTQYF. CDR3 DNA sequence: TGTGCCAGCAGCTTAGCCCCAGGGGCGACTGATACGCAGTATTTT. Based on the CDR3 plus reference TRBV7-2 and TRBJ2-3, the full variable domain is GAGVSQSPSNKVTEKGKDVELRCDPISGHTALYWYRQSLGQGLEFLIYFQGNSAPDKSGLPSDRFSAERTGGSVSTLTIQRTQQEDSAVYLCASSLAPGATDTQYFGPGTRLTVL.

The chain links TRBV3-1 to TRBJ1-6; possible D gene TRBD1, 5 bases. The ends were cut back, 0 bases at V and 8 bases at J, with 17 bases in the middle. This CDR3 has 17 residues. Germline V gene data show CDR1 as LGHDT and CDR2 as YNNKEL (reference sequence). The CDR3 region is CASSQDKGLKMDSPLHF. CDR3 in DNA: TGTGCCAGCAGCCAAGATAAGGGGCTCAAGATGGATTCACCCCTCCACTTT.

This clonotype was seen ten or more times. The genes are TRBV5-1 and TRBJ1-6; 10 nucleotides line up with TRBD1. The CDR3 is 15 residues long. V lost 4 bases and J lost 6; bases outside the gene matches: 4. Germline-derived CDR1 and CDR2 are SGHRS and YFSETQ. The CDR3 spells CASSVGQGGNSPLHF. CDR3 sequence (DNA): TGCGCCAGCAGCGTCGGACAGGGGGGTAATTCACCCCTCCACTTT.

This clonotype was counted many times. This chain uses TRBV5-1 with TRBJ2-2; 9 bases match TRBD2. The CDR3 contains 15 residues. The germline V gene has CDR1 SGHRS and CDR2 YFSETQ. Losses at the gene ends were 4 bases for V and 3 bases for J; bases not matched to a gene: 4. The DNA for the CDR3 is TGCGCCAGCAGCCTCAGGACTAGCGACACCGGGGAGCTGTTTTTT. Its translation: CASSLRTSDTGELFF.

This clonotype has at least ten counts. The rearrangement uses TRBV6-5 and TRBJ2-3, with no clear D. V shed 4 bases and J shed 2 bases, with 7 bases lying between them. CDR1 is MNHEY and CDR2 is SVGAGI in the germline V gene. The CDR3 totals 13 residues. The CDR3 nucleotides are TGTGCCAGCAGTTGGAGTACCACAGATACGCAGTATTTT. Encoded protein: CASSWSTTDTQYF.

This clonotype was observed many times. The CDR3 DNA follows: TGTGCCAGCAGCTTAGCGCAGTCTAGCGGGGGGGATACGCAGTATTTT. It is translated as CASSLAQSSGGDTQYF. This chain connects TRBV7-9 to TRBJ2-3; 11 bases are shared with TRBD2. CDR1 is SEHNR, CDR2 FQNEAQ, per germline (reference sequence). This CDR3 has 16 amino acids. J lost 6 bases, V lost 0 bases, and 5 bases had no gene match.

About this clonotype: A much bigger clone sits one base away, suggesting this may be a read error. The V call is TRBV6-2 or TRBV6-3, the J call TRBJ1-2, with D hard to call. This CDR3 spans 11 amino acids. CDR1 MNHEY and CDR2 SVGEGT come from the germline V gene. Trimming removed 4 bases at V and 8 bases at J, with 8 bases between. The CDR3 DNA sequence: TGTGCCAGCAGTTCCGTCTGGGGCTACACCTTC. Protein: CASSSVWGYTF.

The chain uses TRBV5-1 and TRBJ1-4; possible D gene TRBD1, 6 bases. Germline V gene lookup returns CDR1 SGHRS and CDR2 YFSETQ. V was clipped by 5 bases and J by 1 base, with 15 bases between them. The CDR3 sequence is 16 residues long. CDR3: CASSPRARGTNEKLFF. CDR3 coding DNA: TGCGCCAGCAGTCCCCGGGCCAGGGGAACTAATGAAAAACTGTTTTTT.

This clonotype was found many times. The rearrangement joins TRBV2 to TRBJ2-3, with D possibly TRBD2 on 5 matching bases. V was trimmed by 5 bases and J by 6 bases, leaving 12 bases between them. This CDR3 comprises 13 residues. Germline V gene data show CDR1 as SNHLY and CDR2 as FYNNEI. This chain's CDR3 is CASSFGVIDTQYF. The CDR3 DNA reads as TGTGCCAGCAGTTTCGGGGTTATTGATACGCAGTATTTT.

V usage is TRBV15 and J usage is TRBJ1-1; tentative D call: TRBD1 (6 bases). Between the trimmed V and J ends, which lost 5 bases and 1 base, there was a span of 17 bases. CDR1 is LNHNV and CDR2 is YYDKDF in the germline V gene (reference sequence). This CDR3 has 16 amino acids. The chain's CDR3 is CATSLRPGHPNTEAFF. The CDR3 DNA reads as TGTGCCACCAGCCTACGGCCGGGACACCCGAACACTGAAGCTTTCTTT.

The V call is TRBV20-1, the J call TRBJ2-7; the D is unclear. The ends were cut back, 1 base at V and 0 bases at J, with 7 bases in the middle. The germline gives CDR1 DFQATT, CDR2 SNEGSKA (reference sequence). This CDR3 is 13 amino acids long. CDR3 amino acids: CSARGASSYEQYF. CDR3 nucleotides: TGCAGTGCTAGAGGGGCCAGCTCCTACGAGCAGTACTTC.

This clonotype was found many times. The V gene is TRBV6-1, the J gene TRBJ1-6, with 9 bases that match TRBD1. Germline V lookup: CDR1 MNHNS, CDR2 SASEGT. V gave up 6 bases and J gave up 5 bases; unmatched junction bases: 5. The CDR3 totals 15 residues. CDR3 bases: TGTGCCAGCAGGAGGGACAGGGCGGATAATTCACCCCTCCACTTT. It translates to CASRRDRADNSPLHF.

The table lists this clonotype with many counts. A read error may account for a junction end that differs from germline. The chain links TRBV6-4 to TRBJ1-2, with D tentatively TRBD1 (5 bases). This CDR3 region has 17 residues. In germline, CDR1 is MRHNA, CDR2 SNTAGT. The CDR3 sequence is CASSDWIGEGTNRGYTF. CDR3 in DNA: TGTGCCAGCAGCGACTGGATAGGGGAGGGGACGAATCGTGGCTACACCTTC.

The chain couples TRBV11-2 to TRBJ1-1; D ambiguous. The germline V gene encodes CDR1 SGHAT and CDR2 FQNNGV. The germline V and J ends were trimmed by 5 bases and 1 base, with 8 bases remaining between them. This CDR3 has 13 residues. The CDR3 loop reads CASSRTENTEAFF. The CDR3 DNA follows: TGTGCCAGCAGCAGAACAGAGAACACTGAAGCTTTCTTT.

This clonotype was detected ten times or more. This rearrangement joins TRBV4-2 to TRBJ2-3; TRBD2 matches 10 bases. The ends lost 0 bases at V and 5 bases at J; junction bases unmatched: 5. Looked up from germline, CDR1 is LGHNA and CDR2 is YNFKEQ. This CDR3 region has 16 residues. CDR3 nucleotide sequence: TGTGCCAGCAGCCAAGATACAGCGGGGGGGGTAGATACGCAGTATTTT. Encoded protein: CASSQDTAGGVDTQYF.

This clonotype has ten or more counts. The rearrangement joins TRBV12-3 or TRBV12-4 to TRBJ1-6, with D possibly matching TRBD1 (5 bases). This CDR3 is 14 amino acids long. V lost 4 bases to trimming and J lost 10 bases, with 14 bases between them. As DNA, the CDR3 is TGTGCCAGCAGTTATTCAGGGATTAACTCACCCCTCCACTTT. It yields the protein CASSYSGINSPLHF.

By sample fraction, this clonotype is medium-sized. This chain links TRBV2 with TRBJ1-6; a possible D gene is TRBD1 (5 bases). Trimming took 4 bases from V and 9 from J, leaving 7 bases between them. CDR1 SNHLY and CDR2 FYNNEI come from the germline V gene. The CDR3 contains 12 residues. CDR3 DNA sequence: TGTGCCAGCAGTGGGGGGAGTTCACCCCTCCACTTT. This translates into CASSGGSSPLHF.

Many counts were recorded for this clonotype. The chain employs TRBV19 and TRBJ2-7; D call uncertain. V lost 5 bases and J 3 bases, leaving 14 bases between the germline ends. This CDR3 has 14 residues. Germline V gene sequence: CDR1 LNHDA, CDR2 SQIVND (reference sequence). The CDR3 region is CASSHAGGDYEQYV. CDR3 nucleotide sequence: TGTGCCAGTAGTCACGCAGGCGGAGACTACGAGCAGTACGTC.

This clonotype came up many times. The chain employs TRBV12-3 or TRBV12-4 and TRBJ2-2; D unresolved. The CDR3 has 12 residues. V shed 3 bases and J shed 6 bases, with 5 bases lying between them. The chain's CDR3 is CASSFSSGELFF. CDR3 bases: TGTGCCAGCAGTTTCTCGTCCGGGGAGCTGTTTTTT.

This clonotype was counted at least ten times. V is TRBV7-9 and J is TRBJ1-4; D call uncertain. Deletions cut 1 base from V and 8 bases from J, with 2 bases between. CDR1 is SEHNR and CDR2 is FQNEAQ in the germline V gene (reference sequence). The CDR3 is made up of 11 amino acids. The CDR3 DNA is TGTGCCAGCAGCTTAGACGAAAAACTGTTTTTT. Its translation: CASSLDEKLFF.

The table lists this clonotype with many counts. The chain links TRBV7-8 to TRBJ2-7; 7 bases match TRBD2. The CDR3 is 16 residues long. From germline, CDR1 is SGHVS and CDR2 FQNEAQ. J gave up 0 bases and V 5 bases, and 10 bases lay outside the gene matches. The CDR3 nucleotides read TGTGCCAGCAGCCAAGGGAGGGTTTCAAGCTCCTACGAGCAGTACTTC. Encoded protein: CASSQGRVSSSYEQYF.

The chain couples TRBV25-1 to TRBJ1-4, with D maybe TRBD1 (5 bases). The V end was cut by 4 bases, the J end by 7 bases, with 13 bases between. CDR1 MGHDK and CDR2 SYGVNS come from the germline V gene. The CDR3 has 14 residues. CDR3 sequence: CASSASGDPEKLFF. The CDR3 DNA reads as TGTGCCAGCAGTGCATCGGGGGACCCTGAAAAACTGTTTTTT.

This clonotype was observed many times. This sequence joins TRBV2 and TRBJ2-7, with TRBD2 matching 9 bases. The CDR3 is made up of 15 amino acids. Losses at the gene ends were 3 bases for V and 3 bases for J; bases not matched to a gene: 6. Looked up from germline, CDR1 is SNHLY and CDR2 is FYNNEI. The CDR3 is CASSEASGTYYEQYF. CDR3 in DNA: TGTGCCAGCAGTGAGGCTAGCGGGACCTACTACGAGCAGTACTTC.

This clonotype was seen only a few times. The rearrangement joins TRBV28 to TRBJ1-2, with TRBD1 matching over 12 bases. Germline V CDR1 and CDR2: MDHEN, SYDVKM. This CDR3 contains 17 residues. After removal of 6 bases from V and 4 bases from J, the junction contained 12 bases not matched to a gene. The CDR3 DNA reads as TGTGCCAGCAGACAACCGGGGGACAGGGGGCGAAGCTATGGCTACACCTTC. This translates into CASRQPGDRGRSYGYTF.

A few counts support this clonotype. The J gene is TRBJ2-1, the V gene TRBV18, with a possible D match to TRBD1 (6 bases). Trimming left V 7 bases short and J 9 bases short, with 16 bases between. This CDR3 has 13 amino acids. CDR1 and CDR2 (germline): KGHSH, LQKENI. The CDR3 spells CASFPGQKSEQFF. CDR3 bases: TGTGCCAGCTTCCCGGGACAAAAAAGTGAGCAGTTCTTC.